The clone carrying this T cell receptor (beta chain) was seen ten or more times. TCRdb redid the calling of the reads with MiXCR, one entry per CDR3 protein. The table shows 210,000 or so distinct CDR3 sequences, with approximately 7% occurring only once. CDR3 size: 14 residues. The germline gives CDR1 SGHDN, CDR2 FVKESK. V lost 8 bases to trimming and J lost 6 bases; unmatched junction nucleotides: 9. This record comes from a study of T cell repertoires in cytomegalovirus infection. The rearrangement joins TRBV14 to TRBJ2-4, with 8 bases lining up with TRBD1. Input material: PBMCs. The TCR sequence derives from a human donor in good health (CMV status not recorded). Some clones in this sample may be carry-over from other donors' samples. The CDR3 is CASSKTGVGNIQYF. The DNA of the CDR3 is TGTGCCAGCTCGAAGACAGGGGTGGGAAACATTCAGTACTTC.